The 19 T cell receptor beta chains given below trace back to one sample, sequenced in a study of blood T cell repertoires in COVID-19. Method: immunoSEQ multiplex PCR; TCRdb's copy keeps in-frame clones and lacks some. This table holds over 120,000 clones, approximately 84% found once. Sequencing was carried out using peripheral blood. Every receptor here comes from a woman aged 55-70 years with acute or convalescent COVID-19.

The rearrangement links TRBV7-3 to TRBJ2-1, with 9 bases that match TRBD1. In germline, CDR1 is SGHTA, CDR2 FQGTGA. This CDR3 spans 14 amino acids. V lost 3 bases, J lost 5 bases, and 2 bases stayed unmatched. The CDR3 reads CASSFGTGNNEQFF. The CDR3 DNA reads as TGTGCCAGCAGCTTCGGGACAGGGAACAATGAGCAGTTCTTC.

This clone was observed a handful of times. In DNA, the CDR3 is TGTGCCAGCAGTCCCCTCGCAGGGGCAGGTCAGCCCCAGCATTTT. Amino acid sequence: CASSPLAGAGQPQHF. V is TRBV28 and J is TRBJ1-5, with D possibly being TRBD1 (6 bases). The CDR3 runs to 15 residues. Germline loops: CDR1 MDHEN, CDR2 SYDVKM. V was trimmed by 5 bases and J by 6 bases, leaving 17 bases between them.

The gene calls are TRBV7-9 and TRBJ2-3; D perhaps matches TRBD2 (6 bases). CDR3 length equals 14 residues. Trimming removed 5 bases at V and 2 bases at J, with 11 bases between. Germline V gives CDR1 SEHNR, CDR2 FQNEAQ (reference sequence). CDR3 loop: CASSASGVTDTQYF. The DNA of the CDR3 is TGTGCCAGCAGCGCCTCGGGAGTCACAGATACGCAGTATTTT.

At least ten counts were recorded for this clone. This chain joins TRBV21-1 and TRBJ1-5; TRBD1 is the table's D call, not checked against the DNA. TRBV21-1 is a pseudogene. This CDR3 contains 16 residues. CDR3 in amino acids: CASSLWTTVSNQPQHF. CDR3 coding DNA: TGTGCCAGCAGCCTTTGGACAACGGTTAGCAATCAGCCCCAGCATTTT.

This clone was observed a handful of times. This chain links TRBV21-1 with TRBJ1-3; the D call TRBD1 from the table was never checked on the DNA. TRBV21-1 is noted as a pseudogene. The CDR3 consists of 12 residues. CDR3 sequence reads: CASSKCGHEVYF. CDR3 nucleotides: TGTGCCAGCAGCAAATGCGGACACGAGGTGTATTTT.

This clone was counted a single time. Distinct nucleotide sequences in the sample also encode this CDR3. The rearrangement uses TRBV5-4 and TRBJ1-2; possibly TRBD1 for D (5 bases). This CDR3 spans 13 amino acids. Germline V gene sequence: CDR1 SGHNT, CDR2 YYREEE (reference sequence). Trimming took off 0 bases at V and 2 bases at J, with 5 bases between the two ends. In DNA, the CDR3 is TGTGCCAGCAGCTTGGCAGGGAACTATGGCTACACCTTC. Encoded protein: CASSLAGNYGYTF. The whole variable domain, filled in from reference TRBV5-4 and TRBJ1-2, reads ETGVTQSPTHLIKTRGQQVTLRCSSQSGHNTVSWYQQALGQGPQFIFQYYREEENGRGNFPPRFSGLQFPNYSSELNVNALELDDSALYLCASSLAGNYGYTFGSGTRLTVV.

The chain recombines TRBV5-1 with TRBJ2-1; 8 bases map to TRBD2. The germline gives CDR1 SGHRS, CDR2 YFSETQ. After removal of 5 bases from V and 0 bases from J, the junction contained 13 bases not matched to a gene. This CDR3 is 18 amino acids long. CDR3 loop: CASRRAVPSGFSYNEQFF. CDR3 nucleotide sequence: TGCGCCAGCAGGCGTGCCGTCCCTAGCGGGTTCTCCTACAATGAGCAGTTCTTC.

The chain combines TRBV9 with TRBJ1-2; 9 bases are shared with TRBD1. V was clipped by 4 bases and J by 5 bases; unmatched bases: 6. The CDR3 runs 14 residues. Looked up from germline, CDR1 is SGDLS and CDR2 is YYNGEE. The CDR3 loop is CASSSRQGVYGYTF. CDR3 nucleotide sequence: TGTGCCAGCAGCTCTAGACAGGGGGTTTATGGCTACACCTTC.

The V and J genes are TRBV3-1 (or the pseudogene TRBV3-2) and TRBJ2-7; 13 bases match TRBD2. CDR3 length equals 15 residues. V lost 4 bases to trimming and J lost 4 bases; unmatched junction nucleotides: 4. Per germline, CDR1 LGHDT and CDR2 YNNKEL (reference sequence). CDR3 DNA: TGTGCCAGCAGCCGCTGGACTAGCGGGAGTTACGAGCAGTACTTC. Protein: CASSRWTSGSYEQYF.

The chain links TRBV29-1 to TRBJ2-7; a weak D match, TRBD1 (6 bases). V was clipped by 3 bases and J by 2 bases, with 11 bases between them. This CDR3 has 13 residues. Germline-derived CDR1 and CDR2 are SQVTM and ANQGSEA. CDR3 in DNA: TGCAGCGTTGAGGCAGGGGATCCCTACGAGCAGTACTTC. It yields the protein CSVEAGDPYEQYF.

This clone appeared a single time. The rearrangement links TRBV19 to TRBJ1-2, with 8 bases identical to TRBD1. The V gene end was trimmed by 5 bases and the J gene end by 8 bases; junction bases not matched to a gene: 10. Germline-derived CDR1 and CDR2 are LNHDA and SQIVND (reference sequence). The length of the CDR3 is 14 residues. The DNA of the CDR3 is TGTGCCAGTAGTCCTCCCCCCAGACAGGGGGGCTACACCTTC. Protein product: CASSPPPRQGGYTF.

This clone was observed once. The V gene is TRBV12-3 or TRBV12-4, the J gene TRBJ2-7, with D possibly matching TRBD2 (5 bases). The length of the CDR3 is 13 residues. Trimming cost V 6 bases and J 6 bases, with 15 bases left between them. CDR3 residues: CASSRDGGFEQYF. As DNA, the CDR3 is TGTGCCAGCAGCCGTGACGGAGGATTCGAGCAGTACTTC.

This clone was counted only a few times. The rearrangement uses TRBV27 and TRBJ1-5; unclear D gene. The CDR3 loop spans 14 amino acids. Germline V gene data show CDR1 as MNHEY and CDR2 as SMNVEV (reference sequence). Trimming cost V 0 bases and J 4 bases, with 7 bases left between them. As DNA, the CDR3 is TGTGCCAGCAGTTTATCGCGGGGAAATCAGCCCCAGCATTTT. Translated, it gives CASSLSRGNQPQHF.

There are a few counts of this clone. At the DNA level, this CDR3 is encoded by other sequences in the same sample as well. V gene TRBV28 combines with J gene TRBJ1-5, with D uncertain. Trimming left V 7 bases short and J 0 bases short, with 7 bases between. The CDR3 contains 13 residues. The V gene's germline CDR1 is MDHEN and CDR2 SYDVKM. CDR3 bases: TGTGCCAGCAATACAGATAGCAATCAGCCCCAGCATTTT. Protein sequence: CASNTDSNQPQHF. The variable domain in full, with the rest retrieved from reference TRBV28 and TRBJ1-5, is DVKVTQSSRYLVKRTGEKVFLECVQDMDHENMFWYRQDPGLGLRLIYFSYDVKMKEKGDIPEGYSVSREKKERFSLILESASTNQTSMYLCASNTDSNQPQHFGDGTRLSIL.

This chain uses TRBV2 with TRBJ1-3; D is unresolved. CDR1 and CDR2 (germline): SNHLY, FYNNEI. The V end was cut by 4 bases, the J end by 8 bases, with 9 bases between. The CDR3 length is 12 residues. The CDR3 loop is CASSVGSYTIYF. In DNA, the CDR3 is TGTGCCAGCAGTGTGGGCAGCTACACCATATATTTT.

This chain joins TRBV7-2 and TRBJ1-5, with 10 bases lining up with TRBD1. The junction had 7 bases not matched to a gene; V was cut back by 5 bases and J by 0 bases. Germline-derived CDR1 and CDR2 are SGHTA and FQGNSA. This CDR3 region has 17 residues. CDR3: CASSPRTGGYSNQPQHF. The DNA of the CDR3 is TGTGCCAGCAGCCCGCGGACAGGGGGATATAGCAATCAGCCCCAGCATTTT.

CDR3 amino acids: CASSRDSTNEKLFF. In nucleotides, the CDR3 is TGCGCCAGCAGCCGGGACAGCACTAATGAAAAACTGTTTTTT. The chain couples TRBV5-1 to TRBJ1-4, with 7 bases that match TRBD1. The J segment lost 2 bases and the V segment lost 4 bases, leaving 2 bases of the junction unmatched. The CDR3 is 14 residues long. Germline V lookup: CDR1 SGHRS, CDR2 YFSETQ.

The chain combines TRBV6-6 with TRBJ1-5, with D perhaps matching TRBD1 (5 bases). Between the trimmed V and J ends, which lost 4 bases and 6 bases, there was a span of 10 bases. From germline, CDR1 is MNHNY and CDR2 SVGAGI (reference sequence). This CDR3 has 13 residues. Here the CDR3 DNA reads TGTGCCAGCAGTTCGGGGGACCCTCAGCCCCAGCATTTT. This codes for CASSSGDPQPQHF.

This chain links TRBV13 with TRBJ2-7; TRBD1 might be the D (5 bases). V was cut by 1 base and J by 3 bases, with 10 bases left in between. This CDR3 region has 14 residues. CDR1 and CDR2 (germline): PRHDT, FYEKMQ (reference sequence). The CDR3 is CASSLDSGLYEQYF. The DNA of the CDR3 is TGTGCCAGCAGCTTAGACTCAGGGCTCTACGAGCAGTACTTC.